This T cell receptor beta chain was captured in a study of blood T cell repertoires in COVID-19. At the level of the study: Spain, Italy and the United States supplied samples that represented acute and convalescent COVID-19.

This CDR3 is built from 13 residues. A note on this clone: At one end the junction does not follow the germline gene, possibly because of a read error.

In the study's own analysis: By means of reference gene primer amplification, nucleated cell counts were estimated. The assay was immunoSEQ multiplex PCR, and TCRdb's table has in-frame clones only and misses some. From that table come the V and J calls and clone size; the DNA was used to work out D and trimming. Of 150,000 to 200,000 clones in the sample, roughly three quarters were seen once. Participant age was roughly 18 to 100 years, and participants resided in 25 or so US areas. Donors were grouped by their self-reported clinical history. This sequence joins TRBV12-3 or TRBV12-4 and TRBJ1-2; TRBD1 aligns across 8 bases. What was sequenced was PBMCs or T cells enriched from blood (not recorded which). This receptor was taken from a woman aged 45 to 65 with acute COVID-19. This CDR3 is CASSFGTGLAPYF. CDR3 in DNA: TGTGCCAGCAGTTTCGGGACAGGTTTGGCCCCGTACTTC.